This T cell receptor (beta chain) originates from a study of regulatory T cells in long-lasting Graves disease listed by TCRdb under 2021. Looking at the study overall: Antithyroid drugs had been taken for less than 3 months by newly diagnosed Graves' disease patients. The study was registered as a clinical trial and conducted in China. A total of around 35 samples were covered by TCR sequencing, comprising 13 persistent and 20 or so newly diagnosed Graves' disease patients. Persistent Graves' disease patients were compared with newly diagnosed Graves' disease patients by peripheral blood TCR sequencing and RNA sequencing.

The library was produced with multiplex PCR. Sequencing relied on an Illumina HiSeq 4000. TCR beta libraries were built with iRepertoire HTBI primers and Arm-PCR amplification of CDR3 regions. PCR products were gel purified before sequencing. In the authors' own workflow: Across samples, some 62 TRBV and 14 TRBJ segments were identified and used for gene usage analysis of CDR3 amino acid clonotypes. COPE and FqMerger were used to merge the filtered high-quality paired reads into contigs. BLAST was used to align contigs to the IMGT TRBV, TRBD and TRBJ reference genes, and CDR3 was defined following IMGT. Any clonotype with a frequency above 0.1% was classified as a highly expanded clone. Shannon entropy was used to measure repertoire diversity, and the Gini coefficient was used to measure V-J evenness. Public clonotypes were defined as clonotypes shared by more than one individual. The public reads were run again by TCRdb, first through fastp at Q25 and then through MiXCR, and only productive beta chains were kept. Every entry covers one CDR3 protein and lists the most common genes and DNA from its rows. These V and J calls derive from TCRdb rather than the authors' analysis. The table for this sample lists under 450,000 distinct CDR3 sequences; roughly 10% of them were counted only once. 15% to 20% of the sample is taken by the ten largest.

The time point label of this sample denotes: newly diagnosed GD, antithyroid drugs for less than 3 months. For both TCR sequencing and RNA sequencing, RNA was extracted from PBMCs using TRIzol. The diagnosis of Graves' disease was made according to American Thyroid Association guidelines. Recruitment of patients was carried out at an endocrinology department in Xi'an, China. Each patient gave approximately 9 milliliters of peripheral blood, collected in an EDTA anticoagulant tube. Ficoll Paque Plus density gradient separation was used to isolate PBMCs, and no further T cell sorting was done. An Agilent 2100 Bioanalyzer and agarose gel were used to check RNA quality, and a NanoDrop 2000 was used to measure RNA concentration. Cut back by 2 bases and 2 bases, the V and J ends lie 10 bases apart. The CDR3 runs 14 amino acids, cysteine and phenylalanine included. Only the CDR3 portion is preserved as DNA: 42 bases, with reading frame beginning at the first base.

Points the paper makes about the study in general: The study examined only peripheral blood because the primary lesion, thyroid tissue, could not be accessed. A larger number of public clonotypes was shared among persistent patients (around 2,700) than among newly diagnosed patients (roughly 970). Compared with newly diagnosed patients, persistent Graves' disease patients had lower TCR Shannon entropy and fewer highly expanded clones, which suggests clonal expansion. The authors noted that the small sample size was a limitation that may lower accuracy. Only the TCR beta chain was sequenced and analyzed. TRBV28, TRBJ1-2 and TRBJ2-5 were preferentially used in persistent disease, while TRBV20-1 and TRBJ2-1 were favored in newly diagnosed disease.

This clonotype was counted between two and nine times. No antigen is known for it. Base qualities are missing; no much larger clone stands one base away. These data are also associated with another study on T cells in Graves' hyperthyroidism and ophthalmopathy. The second study reports: Graves' hyperthyroidism was defined as stable when no progression to ophthalmopathy occurred over 18 months of follow-up. Hyperthyroidism patients were newly diagnosed, with disease duration under 2 months, and aged 18 to 65 years. Any patient with an uncontrolled infection, another autoimmune disease, pregnancy or lactation was excluded. Diagnoses were based on clinical symptoms, serum thyroxine and TRAb, thyroid ultrasound and orbital computed tomography. A first-round RT-PCR of the TCR CDR3 used the HTBI primer set with the Qiagen OneStep RT-PCR kit. Most expanded thyroid clonotypes (frequency above 0.001) were also found in blood, which suggests that blood repertoires may mirror thyroid immune responses. In cross-validation, a model built on a 13 V-J signature told ophthalmopathy apart from stable hyperthyroidism with 87.88% sensitivity and roughly 83% specificity, and in testing the same model reached 80%/75%. During validation, the model predicted progression to ophthalmopathy a median of roughly 7.1 months ahead of onset, with almost 71% sensitivity and more than 72% specificity. To identify TCR V-J signatures that set the groups apart, the researchers used a discovery cohort of about a hundred patients, made up of 43 with Graves' ophthalmopathy and about 60 with stable Graves' hyperthyroidism. Prospective prediction of ophthalmopathy was tested in an independent validation cohort consisting of about 19 hyperthyroidism patients and around 16 patients who later progressed to ophthalmopathy. The roughly 91 discovery patients were randomly divided into training and test sets at a 7:3 ratio. The study also compared thyroid tissue and blood T-cell repertoires from about six Graves' hyperthyroidism patients. Once sampling was done, hyperthyroidism patients were given methimazole at a starting dose of 30 mg daily, whereas ophthalmopathy patients were given high-dose intravenous methylprednisolone. The libraries were constructed in a second round of multiplex PCR and then size-selected and purified. Paired-end sequencing of the libraries was performed with 100 bp reads on an Illumina HiSeq2000. SOAPnuke was used to process the raw data, with reads discarded if the reads contained adapters or uncalled bases, had a mean Phred below 15, or lacked an exact constant-primer or identifier match. COPE v1.2.5 was used to merge the high-quality paired reads, and each unique nucleotide sequence was defined as a clonotype. MiTCR v1.1 was used to align the clonotypes against IMGT TRBV, TRBD and TRBJ reference segments. Only V-J combinations with frequency above 0.0001, covering about 99% of repertoires, were analysed. The TCS score was defined as F50 (clonal expansion) divided by E x V (chaos), with BLOSUM62-based TCRdist calculated between CDR3 peptides within each V-J. Welch's t-statistics and random forest reduced just over 500 V-J features to 10 to 15, which were used in a naive Bayes classifier (R e1071). Sample size was not statistically predetermined, and blinding of investigators to group allocation was not performed. TCR Vbeta CDR3 sequencing of roughly 140 peripheral blood samples (under 45 ophthalmopathy, about 75 hyperthyroidism and approximately 17 progressor patients) is reported in the paper.

The sequence derives from a woman aged 18-29 years with Graves disease. Donor details come from another sample of the same person, matched by shared clones. Recombination connected TRBV12-3 or TRBV12-4 to TRBJ2-7; the D segment may tentatively be TRBD1 or TRBD2, each giving 6 matched bases. The material was peripheral blood mononuclear cells (PBMCs), obtained at new diagnosis, from a patient treated with antithyroid drugs. The base sequence is TGTGCCAGCAGTTTATTTGGGGGGCCCTACGAGCAGTACTTC. Translation gives CASSLFGGPYEQYF.